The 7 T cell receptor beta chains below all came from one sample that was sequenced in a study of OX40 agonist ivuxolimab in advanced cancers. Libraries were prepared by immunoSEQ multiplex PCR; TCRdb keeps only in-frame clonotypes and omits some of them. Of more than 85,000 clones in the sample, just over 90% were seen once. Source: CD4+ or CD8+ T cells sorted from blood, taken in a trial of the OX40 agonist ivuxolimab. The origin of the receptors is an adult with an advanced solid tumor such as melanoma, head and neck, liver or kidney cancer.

CDR3 bases: TGCGCCAGCAGTGAGTCAGGGCGCGGGGAGACCCAGTACTTC. Translating it yields CASSESGRGETQYF. The rearrangement joins TRBV10-1 to TRBJ2-5, with D maybe TRBD2 (5 bases). V gave up 0 bases and J gave up 5 bases, with 10 bases separating them. Per germline, CDR1 WNHNN and CDR2 SYGVQD (reference sequence). This CDR3 is built from 14 residues.

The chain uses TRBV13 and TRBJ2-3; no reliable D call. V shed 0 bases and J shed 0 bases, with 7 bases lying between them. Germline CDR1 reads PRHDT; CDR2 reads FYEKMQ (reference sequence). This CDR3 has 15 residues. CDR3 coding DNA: TGTGCCAGCAGCTTAGGACAGATTAGCACAGATACGCAGTATTTT. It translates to CASSLGQISTDTQYF.

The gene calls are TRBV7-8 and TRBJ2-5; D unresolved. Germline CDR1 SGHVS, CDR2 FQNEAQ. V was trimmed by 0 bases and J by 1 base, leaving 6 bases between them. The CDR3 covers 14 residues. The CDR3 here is CASSLAAVQETQYF. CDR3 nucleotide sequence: TGTGCCAGCAGCTTAGCGGCAGTCCAAGAGACCCAGTACTTC. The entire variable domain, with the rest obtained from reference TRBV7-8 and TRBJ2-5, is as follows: GAGVSQSPRYKVAKRGQDVALRCDPISGHVSLFWYQQALGQGPEFLTYFQNEAQLDKSGLPSDRFFAERPEGSVSTLKIQRTQQEDSAVYLCASSLAAVQETQYFGPGTRLLVL.

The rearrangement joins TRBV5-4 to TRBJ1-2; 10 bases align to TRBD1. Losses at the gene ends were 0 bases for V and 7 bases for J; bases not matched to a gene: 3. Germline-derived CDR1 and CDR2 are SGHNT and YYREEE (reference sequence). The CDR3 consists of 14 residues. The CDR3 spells CASSLVGTGAGYTF. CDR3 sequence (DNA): TGTGCCAGCAGCTTGGTTGGGACAGGGGCTGGCTACACCTTC.

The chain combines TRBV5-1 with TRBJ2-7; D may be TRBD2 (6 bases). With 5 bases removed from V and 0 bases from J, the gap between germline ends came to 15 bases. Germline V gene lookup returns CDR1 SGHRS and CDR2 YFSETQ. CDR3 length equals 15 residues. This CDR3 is CASRSTGGGSYEQYF. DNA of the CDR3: TGCGCCAGCAGATCGACCGGGGGTGGCTCCTACGAGCAGTACTTC.

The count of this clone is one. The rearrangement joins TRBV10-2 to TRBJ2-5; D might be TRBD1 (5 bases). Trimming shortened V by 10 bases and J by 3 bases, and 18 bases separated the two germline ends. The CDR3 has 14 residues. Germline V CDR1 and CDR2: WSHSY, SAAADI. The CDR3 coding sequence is TGCGCCACCGGCCCTGTTGGCAGGGAAGAGACCCAGTACTTC. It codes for CATGPVGREETQYF.

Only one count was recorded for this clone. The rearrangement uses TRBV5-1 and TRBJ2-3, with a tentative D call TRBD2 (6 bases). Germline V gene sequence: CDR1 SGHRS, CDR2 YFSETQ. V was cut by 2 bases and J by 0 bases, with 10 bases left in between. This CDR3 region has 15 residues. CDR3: CASSFGSLSTDTQYF. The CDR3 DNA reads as TGCGCCAGCAGCTTCGGGAGCCTGAGCACAGATACGCAGTATTTT.